One T cell receptor beta chain is described in this entry. What it binds is not known. From 5'RACE with constant-segment primers came TCR alpha and TCR beta cDNA libraries that carried sample barcodes and UMIs. TCRdb re-called the 5' RACE reads through MiXCR, storing one row per CDR3 protein. Of 550,000 to 600,000 distinct CDR3 sequences in the sample, about a fifth were seen once. This sample was taken from a study of T-cell memory formation after mild COVID-19. Study overall: Most TCR clusters belonged to a single donor. General observations from the study: Pre-infection memory held some responding clones, suggesting pre-existing cross-reactive T cells responded.

V lost 2 bases and J lost 2; bases outside the gene matches: 9. From germline, CDR1 is SGHVS and CDR2 FQNEAQ. This CDR3 contains 17 residues. The sequence came from an adult woman who had mild COVID-19 (a few samples of this study predate the infection). Cell type and time point are not known. J is TRBJ2-1 and V is TRBV7-8; 7 bases are shared with TRBD2. The sequencing sample was made of PBMCs or a T cell subset sorted from them (not recorded which). CDR3 DNA sequence: TGTGCCAGCAGCTTATGGGAGGGATTTATCCCCTACAATGAGCAGTTCTTC. This gives the protein CASSLWEGFIPYNEQFF.